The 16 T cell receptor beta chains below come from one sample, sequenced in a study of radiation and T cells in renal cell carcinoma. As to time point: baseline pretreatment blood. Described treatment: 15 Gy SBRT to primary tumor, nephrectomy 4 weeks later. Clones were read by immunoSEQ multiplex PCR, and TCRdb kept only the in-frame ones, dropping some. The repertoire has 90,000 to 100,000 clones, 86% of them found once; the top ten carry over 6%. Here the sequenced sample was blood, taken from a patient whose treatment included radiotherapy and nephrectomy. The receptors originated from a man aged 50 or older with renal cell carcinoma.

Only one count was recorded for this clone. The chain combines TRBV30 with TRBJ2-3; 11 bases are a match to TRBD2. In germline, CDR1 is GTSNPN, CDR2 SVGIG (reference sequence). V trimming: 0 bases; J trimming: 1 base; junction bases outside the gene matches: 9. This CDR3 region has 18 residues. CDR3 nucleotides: TGTGCCTGGAGTGTACTTAGCGGGAGGGCCTCTGGCACAGATACGCAGTATTTT. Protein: CAWSVLSGRASGTDTQYF.

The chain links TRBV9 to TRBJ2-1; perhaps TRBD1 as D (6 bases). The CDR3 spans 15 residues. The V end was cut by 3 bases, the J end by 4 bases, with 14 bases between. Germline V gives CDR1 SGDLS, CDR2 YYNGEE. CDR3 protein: CASSAEAGVYNEQFF. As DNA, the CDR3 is TGTGCCAGCAGCGCAGAGGCAGGGGTATACAATGAGCAGTTCTTC.

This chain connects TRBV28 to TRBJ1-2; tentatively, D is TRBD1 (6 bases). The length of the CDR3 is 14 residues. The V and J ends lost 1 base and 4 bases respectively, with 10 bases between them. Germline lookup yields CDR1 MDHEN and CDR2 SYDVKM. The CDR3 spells CASSLFGGIYGYTF. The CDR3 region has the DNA TGTGCCAGCAGTTTATTCGGGGGCATCTATGGCTACACCTTC.

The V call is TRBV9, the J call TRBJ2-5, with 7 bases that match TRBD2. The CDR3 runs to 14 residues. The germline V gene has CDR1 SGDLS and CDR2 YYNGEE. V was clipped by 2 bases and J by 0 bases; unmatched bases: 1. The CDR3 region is CASSVGGYQETQYF. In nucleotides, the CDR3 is TGTGCCAGCAGCGTGGGGGGGTACCAAGAGACCCAGTACTTC.

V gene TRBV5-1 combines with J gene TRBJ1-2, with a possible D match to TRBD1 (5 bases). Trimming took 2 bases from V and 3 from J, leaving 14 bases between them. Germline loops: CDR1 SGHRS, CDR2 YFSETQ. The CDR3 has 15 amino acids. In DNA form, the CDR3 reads TGCGCCAGCAGCTTATGGGGCGCGCAGGACTATGGCTACACCTTC. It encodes CASSLWGAQDYGYTF. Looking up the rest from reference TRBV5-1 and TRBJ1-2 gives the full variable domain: KAGVTQTPRYLIKTRGQQVTLSCSPISGHRSVSWYQQTPGQGLQFLFEYFSETQRNKGNFPGRFSGRQFSNSRSEMNVSTLELGDSALYLCASSLWGAQDYGYTFGSGTRLTVV.

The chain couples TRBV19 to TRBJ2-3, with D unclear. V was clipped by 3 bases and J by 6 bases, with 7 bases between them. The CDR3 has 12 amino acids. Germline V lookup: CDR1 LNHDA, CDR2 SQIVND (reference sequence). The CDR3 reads CASSMGWDTQYF. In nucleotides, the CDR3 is TGTGCCAGTAGTATGGGTTGGGATACGCAGTATTTT.

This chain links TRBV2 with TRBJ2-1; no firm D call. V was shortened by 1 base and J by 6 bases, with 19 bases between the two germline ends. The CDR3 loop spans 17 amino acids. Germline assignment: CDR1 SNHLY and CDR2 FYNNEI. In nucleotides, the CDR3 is TGTGCCAGCAGTGAAGACACGGGCCTCTTTACCGGCAATGAGCAGTTCTTC. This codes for CASSEDTGLFTGNEQFF.

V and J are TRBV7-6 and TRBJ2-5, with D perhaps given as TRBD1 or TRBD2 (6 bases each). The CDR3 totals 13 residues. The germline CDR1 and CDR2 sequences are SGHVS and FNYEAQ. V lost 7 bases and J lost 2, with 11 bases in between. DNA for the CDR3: TGTGCCAGCAACAGGGACTTACAAGAGACCCAGTACTTC. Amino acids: CASNRDLQETQYF.

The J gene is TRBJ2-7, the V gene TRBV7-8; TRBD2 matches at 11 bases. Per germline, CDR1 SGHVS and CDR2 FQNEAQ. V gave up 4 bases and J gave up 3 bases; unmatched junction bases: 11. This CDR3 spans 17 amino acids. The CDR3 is CASSWLAGGLTYYEQYF. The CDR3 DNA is TGTGCCAGCAGCTGGCTAGCGGGGGGACTAACGTACTACGAGCAGTACTTC. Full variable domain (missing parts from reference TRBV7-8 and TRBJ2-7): GAGVSQSPRYKVAKRGQDVALRCDPISGHVSLFWYQQALGQGPEFLTYFQNEAQLDKSGLPSDRFFAERPEGSVSTLKIQRTQQEDSAVYLCASSWLAGGLTYYEQYFGPGTRLTVT.

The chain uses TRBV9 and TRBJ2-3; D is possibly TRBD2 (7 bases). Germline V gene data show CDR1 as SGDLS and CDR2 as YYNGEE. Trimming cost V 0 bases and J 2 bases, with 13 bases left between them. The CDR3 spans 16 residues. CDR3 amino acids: CASSVGGGLHTDTQYF. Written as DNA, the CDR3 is TGTGCCAGCAGCGTAGGGGGGGGCCTTCACACAGATACGCAGTATTTT.

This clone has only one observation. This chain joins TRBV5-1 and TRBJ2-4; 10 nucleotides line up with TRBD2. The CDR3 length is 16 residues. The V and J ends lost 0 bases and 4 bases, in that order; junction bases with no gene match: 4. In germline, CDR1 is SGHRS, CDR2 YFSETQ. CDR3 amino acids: CASSLGASGGKNIQYF. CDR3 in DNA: TGCGCCAGCAGCTTGGGAGCTAGCGGGGGTAAAAACATTCAGTACTTC.

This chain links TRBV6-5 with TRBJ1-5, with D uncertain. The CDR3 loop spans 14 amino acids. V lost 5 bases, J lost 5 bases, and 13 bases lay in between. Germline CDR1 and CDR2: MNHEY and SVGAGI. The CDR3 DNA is TGTGCCAGCAGTAAGTCCCGCGGGGATCAGCCCCAGCATTTT. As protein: CASSKSRGDQPQHF.

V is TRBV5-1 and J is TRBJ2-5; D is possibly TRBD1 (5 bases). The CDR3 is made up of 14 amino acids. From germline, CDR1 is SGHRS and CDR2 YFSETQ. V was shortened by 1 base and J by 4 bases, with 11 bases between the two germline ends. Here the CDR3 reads CASSLQGAGETQYF. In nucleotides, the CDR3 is TGCGCCAGCAGCTTGCAAGGGGCAGGAGAGACCCAGTACTTC.

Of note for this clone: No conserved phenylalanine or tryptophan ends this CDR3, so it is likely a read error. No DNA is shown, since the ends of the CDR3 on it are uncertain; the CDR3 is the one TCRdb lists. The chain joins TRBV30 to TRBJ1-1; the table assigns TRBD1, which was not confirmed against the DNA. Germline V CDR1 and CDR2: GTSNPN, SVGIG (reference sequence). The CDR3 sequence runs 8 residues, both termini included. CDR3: CAWTTVFY.

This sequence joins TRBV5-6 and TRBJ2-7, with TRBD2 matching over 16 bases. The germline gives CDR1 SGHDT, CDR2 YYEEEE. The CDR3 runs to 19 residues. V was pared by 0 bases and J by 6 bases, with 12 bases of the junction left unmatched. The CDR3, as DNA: TGTGCCAGCAGCTTGGTAGTCGGGACTAGCGGGAGGGCCGTCCCCGAGCAGTACTTC. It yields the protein CASSLVVGTSGRAVPEQYF.

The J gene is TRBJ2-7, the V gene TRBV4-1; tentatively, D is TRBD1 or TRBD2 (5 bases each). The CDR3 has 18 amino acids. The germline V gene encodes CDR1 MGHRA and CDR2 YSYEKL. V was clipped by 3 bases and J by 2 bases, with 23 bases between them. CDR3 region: CASSQGGYPGTQTYEQYF. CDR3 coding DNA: TGCGCCAGCAGCCAGGGCGGATACCCCGGGACCCAGACCTACGAGCAGTACTTC.